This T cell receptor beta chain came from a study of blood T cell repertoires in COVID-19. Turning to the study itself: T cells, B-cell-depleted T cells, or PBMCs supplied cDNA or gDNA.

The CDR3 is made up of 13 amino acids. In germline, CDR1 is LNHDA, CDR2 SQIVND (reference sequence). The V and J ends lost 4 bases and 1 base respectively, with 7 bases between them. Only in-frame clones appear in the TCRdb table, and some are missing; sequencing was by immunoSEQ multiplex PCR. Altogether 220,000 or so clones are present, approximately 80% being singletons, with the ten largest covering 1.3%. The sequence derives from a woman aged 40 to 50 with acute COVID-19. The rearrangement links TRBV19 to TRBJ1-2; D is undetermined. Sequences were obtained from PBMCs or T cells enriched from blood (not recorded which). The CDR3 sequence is CASSKTINYGYTF. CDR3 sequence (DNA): TGTGCCAGTAGTAAGACAATTAACTATGGCTACACCTTC.